This TCR beta chain came from a study of Graves' ophthalmopathy and Graves' hyperthyroidism. Study findings and constraints: A majority of expanded thyroid clonotypes exceeding 0.001 frequency were likewise present in blood. A model built from 13 signatures distinguished ophthalmopathy from stable hyperthyroidism with approximately 90% sensitivity and around 78% specificity.

The CDR3 runs to 13 residues. V was clipped by 9 bases and J by 5 bases; unmatched bases: 7. The germline CDR1 and CDR2 sequences are MNHNS and SASEGT. Enrollment excluded any patients with other autoimmune diseases, uncontrolled infections, pregnancy or lactation. PBMCs were isolated from an approximately 10 ml sample of fresh peripheral blood. Amplification from RNA transcripts yielded the TCR beta CDR3 regions. Second-round multiplex PCR came after first-round RT-PCR with HTBI primers. TCRdb called the multiplex PCR reads again in MiXCR, with one record for every CDR3 protein. The sample lists approximately 480,000 distinct CDR3 sequences; 14% were seen once. In this sample, this clonotype turned up a few times. Antigen: not known.

This receptor was identified in a woman in her twenties or thirties with Graves' ophthalmopathy. Sequenced material: blood. The chain couples TRBV6-1 to TRBJ1-5; 7 bases map to TRBD1. DNA for the CDR3: TGTGCCAGTGACAGGGAGATTGATCAGCCCCAGCATTTT. This sequence encodes CASDREIDQPQHF.